Here is one TCR beta chain with its context. Its antigen is as yet unknown. This specimen comes from a study of cytomegalovirus exposure and HLA in healthy donors. Study as a whole: About 82 million unique TCRs from HLA-typed donors were held in an early release of data.

60 Vbeta and 13 Jbeta primers were used in PCR. Libraries were prepared by immunoSEQ multiplex PCR; TCRdb keeps only in-frame clonotypes and omits some of them. The sample records approximately 150,000 clones, roughly 80% being singletons. Study results and limitations: Available immune exposure information was restricted to CMV serostatus only. Reports described diagnosis of cytomegalovirus status by the classifier as highly specific and sensitive.

Sample: PBMCs. The sequence was obtained from a male donor in good health and CMV-seronegative.

The CDR3, as DNA: TGTGCCAGCAGCGCCCCAGGGGGCACAGATACGCAGTATTTT. Its protein product is CASSAPGGTDTQYF. The gene calls are TRBV28 and TRBJ2-3; maybe TRBD1 (6 bases). The V and J ends lost 6 bases and 1 base respectively, with 11 bases between them. From germline, CDR1 is MDHEN and CDR2 SYDVKM. The CDR3 is 14 residues long. Based on the CDR3 plus reference TRBV28 and TRBJ2-3, the full variable domain is DVKVTQSSRYLVKRTGEKVFLECVQDMDHENMFWYRQDPGLGLRLIYFSYDVKMKEKGDIPEGYSVSREKKERFSLILESASTNQTSMYLCASSAPGGTDTQYFGPGTRLTVL.